These T cell receptor beta chains were read from a single sample in a study of blood T cell repertoires in COVID-19. Some clones are missing from TCRdb's copy, which holds only in-frame ones; the method was immunoSEQ multiplex PCR. The sample comprises 150,000 to 200,000 clones, around 83% of which are singletons, and more than 5.5% rests with the top ten. The sequencing sample was made of PBMCs or T cells enriched from blood (not recorded which). These receptors were obtained from a man in his forties or fifties who had recovered from COVID-19. CDR3s include the opening cysteine and the closing phenylalanine or tryptophan. Fields, in order: clone size, J gene, D gene, V gene, CDR3 DNA, CDR3 protein. D genes are given only for firm matches. The size entry is marked missing in some rows and otherwise reads once, few, many or a size class.

size: .; J: TRBJ1-1; D: .; V: TRBV6-5; DNA: TGTGCCAGCAGTTACGGGCAGGGACTATTTACTGAAGCTTTCTTT; CDR3: CASSYGQGLFTEAFF
size: .; J: TRBJ2-3; D: TRBD1; V: TRBV11-3; DNA: TGTGCCAGCAGCTCGAACGTCGACCCCGGGACAGTCACAGATACGCAGTATTTT; CDR3: CASSSNVDPGTVTDTQYF
size: few; J: TRBJ2-7; D: .; V: TRBV25-1; DNA: TGTGCCAGCAGTTCGGGGTTCTCCTACGAGCAGTACTTC; CDR3: CASSSGFSYEQYF
size: .; J: TRBJ2-3; D: .; V: TRBV18; DNA: TGTGCCAGCTCACCACTTGGATCGGGGACAGATACGCAGTATTTT; CDR3: CASSPLGSGTDTQYF
size: .; J: TRBJ2-7; D: .; V: TRBV3-1/TRBV3-2; DNA: TGTGCCAGCAGCCCCGGAGGAACAGTGCAGTACTTC; CDR3: CASSPGGTVQYF
size: .; J: TRBJ1-1; D: .; V: TRBV21-1; DNA: TGTGCCAGCAGCGACAGGGGGCAATCTGAAGCTTTCTTT; CDR3: CASSDRGQSEAFF
size: .; J: TRBJ2-1; D: TRBD2; V: TRBV18; DNA: TGTGCCAGCTCACCTGGGACTAGCGGCAATGAGCAGTTCTTC; CDR3: CASSPGTSGNEQFF
size: once; J: TRBJ2-1; D: TRBD2; V: TRBV5-4; DNA: TGTGCCAGCAGCTTGAGCGTAGCGGGGGGTTACAATGAGCAGTTCTTC; CDR3: CASSLSVAGGYNEQFF
size: .; J: TRBJ2-1; D: .; V: TRBV9; DNA: TGTGCCAGCAGCGTAGAAGATAGCTCCTACAATGAGCAGTTCTTC; CDR3: CASSVEDSSYNEQFF
size: .; J: TRBJ2-1; D: TRBD2; V: TRBV7-2; DNA: TGTGCCAGCAGCTCTGTAGCGGGCGCGGACTACAATGAGCAGTTCTTC; CDR3: CASSSVAGADYNEQFF
size: .; J: TRBJ2-7; D: TRBD2; V: TRBV4-2; DNA: TGTGCCAGCAGCCAAGGGGGCGGGGGAGCCTACGAGCAGTACTTC; CDR3: CASSQGGGGAYEQYF
size: few; J: TRBJ1-1; D: .; V: TRBV11-2; DNA: TGTGCCAGCAGCTCCGTTTCTCGGGGTTTTGTTGAAGCTTTCTTT; CDR3: CASSSVSRGFVEAFF
size: many; J: TRBJ1-1; D: .; V: TRBV11-2; DNA: TGTGCCAGCAGCTTCCCACTCGGGGGGGCGAACACTGAAGCTTTCTTT; CDR3: CASSFPLGGANTEAFF
size: .; J: TRBJ1-5; D: .; V: TRBV9; DNA: TGTGCCAGCAGCGTAGGGACAGATGGTGGACAGCCCCAGCATTTT; CDR3: CASSVGTDGGQPQHF
size: .; J: TRBJ1-6; D: TRBD1; V: TRBV12-5; DNA: TGTGCTAGTGGTACACAAATCCCTGGACAGGGAAAGCGGCTGAATTCACCCCTCCACTTT; CDR3: CASGTQIPGQGKRLNSPLHF
size: .; J: TRBJ2-1; D: TRBD2; V: TRBV30; DNA: TGTGCCCGGACTGAAAAGCGGGGTAGTAATGAGCAGTTCTTC; CDR3: CARTEKRGSNEQFF
size: .; J: TRBJ1-1; D: TRBD1; V: TRBV28; DNA: TGTGCCAGCACCCTCCAATCAGGGGGCTGGACTGAAGCTTTCTTT; CDR3: CASTLQSGGWTEAFF
size: .; J: TRBJ1-1; D: TRBD1; V: TRBV2; DNA: TGTGCCAGCAGGGGGACAGGGTACTCCAATGAAGCTTTCTTT; CDR3: CASRGTGYSNEAFF
size: .; J: TRBJ2-1; D: TRBD1; V: TRBV6-5; DNA: TGTGCCAGCAGTCAGACCGGGACAGGGGTGTATGAGCAGTTCTTC; CDR3: CASSQTGTGVYEQFF
size: .; J: TRBJ2-7; D: TRBD1; V: TRBV5-1; DNA: TGCGCCAGCAGCCCGGAGGGACAGGGAACCCCCTACGAGCAGTACTTC; CDR3: CASSPEGQGTPYEQYF
size: .; J: TRBJ1-6; D: .; V: TRBV19; DNA: TGTGCCAGTAGTATGGCCGAGAGGAATTCACCCCTCCACTTT; CDR3: CASSMAERNSPLHF
size: .; J: TRBJ2-2; D: .; V: TRBV9; DNA: TGTGCCAGCAGCGTGTACTCCGGGGAGCTGTTTTTT; CDR3: CASSVYSGELFF
size: .; J: TRBJ2-3; D: TRBD2; V: TRBV28; DNA: TGTGCCAGCAGAGGCGGGACTAGCGGCACAGATACGCAGTATTTT; CDR3: CASRGGTSGTDTQYF
size: .; J: TRBJ1-2; D: TRBD1; V: TRBV7-8; DNA: TGTGCCAGCAGCTTGGCACAGGGGAAACGCTATGGCTACACCTTC; CDR3: CASSLAQGKRYGYTF
size: .; J: TRBJ2-2; D: TRBD2; V: TRBV27; DNA: TGTGCCAGCAGTTTAAGCGGGGTTAACACCGGGGAGCTGTTTTTT; CDR3: CASSLSGVNTGELFF
size: once; J: TRBJ2-7; D: TRBD1; V: TRBV28; DNA: TGTGCCAGCAGTACCCGGGACAGGGGCCTCTACGAGCAGTACTTC; CDR3: CASSTRDRGLYEQYF
size: .; J: TRBJ1-2; D: .; V: TRBV3-1/TRBV3-2; DNA: TGTGCCAGCAGCCGACAGGACCCCTATGGCTACACCTTC; CDR3: CASSRQDPYGYTF
size: .; J: TRBJ2-5; D: TRBD2; V: TRBV12-5; DNA: TGTGCTAGTGGTTTGGGTAGAGCGGGGTTTGAAGAGACCCAGTACTTC; CDR3: CASGLGRAGFEETQYF
size: .; J: TRBJ2-3; D: TRBD2; V: TRBV3-1/TRBV3-2; DNA: TGTGCCAGCAGCCAATTTGCGGGGGGTTATCATACGCAGTATTTT; CDR3: CASSQFAGGYHTQYF
size: .; J: TRBJ2-3; D: TRBD2; V: TRBV5-1; DNA: TGCGCCAGCAGCGGAGCGGGGGGGCAAGATACGCAGTATTTT; CDR3: CASSGAGGQDTQYF
size: .; J: TRBJ1-4; D: .; V: TRBV30; DNA: TGTGCCTGGAGTCGAGTAGGAGAGGCTGAAAAACTGTTTTTT; CDR3: CAWSRVGEAEKLFF
size: .; J: TRBJ2-2; D: .; V: TRBV13; DNA: TGTGCCAGCAGCTTAAGGGGCGGATCCATCACCGGGGAGCTGTTTTTT; CDR3: CASSLRGGSITGELFF
size: once; J: TRBJ2-7; D: TRBD2; V: TRBV29-1; DNA: TGCAGCTGCGGGGGGGGACAGAGCATATCCGAGCAGTACTTC; CDR3: CSCGGGQSISEQYF
size: once; J: TRBJ2-3; D: TRBD2; V: TRBV4-1; DNA: TGCGCCAGCAGCCAATCAGGACTAGCGGGGGCCACGGCAGCAGATACGCAGTATTTT; CDR3: CASSQSGLAGATAADTQYF
size: .; J: TRBJ1-5; D: .; V: TRBV15; DNA: TGTGCCACCAGCAGAGATCTCGACAGTTTCCGGCCCCAGCATTTT; CDR3: CATSRDLDSFRPQHF
size: .; J: TRBJ2-1; D: TRBD2; V: TRBV5-6; DNA: TGTGCCAGCAGCTCTGGCGGGGGGCTGAGAAATGAGCAGTTCTTC; CDR3: CASSSGGGLRNEQFF
size: .; J: TRBJ1-4; D: .; V: TRBV29-1; DNA: TGCAGCGTTGCCAAACAGGGCTTGGGGTTTAATGAAAAACTGTTTTTT; CDR3: CSVAKQGLGFNEKLFF
size: .; J: TRBJ2-5; D: .; V: TRBV29-1; DNA: TGCAGCGGGGCCCCTCAGCTACAGGAGACCCAGTACTTC; CDR3: CSGAPQLQETQYF
size: .; J: TRBJ1-1; D: TRBD1; V: TRBV19; DNA: TGTGCCACCTGCCACAGGGGGTTGAACACTGAAGCTTTCTTT; CDR3: CATCHRGLNTEAFF
size: once; J: TRBJ1-1; D: TRBD1; V: TRBV5-1; DNA: TGCGCCAGCAGGCAGGGGGACACTGAAGCTTTCTTT; CDR3: CASRQGDTEAFF
size: .; J: TRBJ2-3; D: TRBD2; V: TRBV2; DNA: TGTGCCAGCAGTGCGGGGGGGGGAACAGATACGCAGTATTTT; CDR3: CASSAGGGTDTQYF
size: .; J: TRBJ2-5; D: TRBD2; V: TRBV7-9; DNA: TGTGCCAGCAGTCCATCGGGACTAGCGGTTCTAGGTAGGGAGACCCAGTACTTC; CDR3: CASSPSGLAVLGRETQYF
size: .; J: TRBJ2-3; D: TRBD2; V: TRBV11-3; DNA: TGTGCCAGCAGCTTAGATTCTAGGACTAGCGGGAGGGGCCCGAAAGATACGCAGTATTTT; CDR3: CASSLDSRTSGRGPKDTQYF
size: many; J: TRBJ1-2; D: .; V: TRBV28; DNA: TGTGCCAGCGGCTCATATGGCTACACCTTC; CDR3: CASGSYGYTF
size: .; J: TRBJ2-7; D: .; V: TRBV3-1/TRBV3-2; DNA: TGTGCCAGCAGCCAAGATAACATAGCGGAGCAGTACTTC; CDR3: CASSQDNIAEQYF
size: .; J: TRBJ2-2; D: .; V: TRBV10-3; DNA: TGTGCCACCTTCACCGGGGAGCTGTTTTTT; CDR3: CATFTGELFF
size: .; J: TRBJ2-3; D: TRBD2; V: TRBV27; DNA: TGTGCCAGCGTTGGGGGCGGGAGGGCAGCAGATACGCAGTATTTT; CDR3: CASVGGGRAADTQYF
size: .; J: TRBJ2-1; D: TRBD1; V: TRBV5-8; DNA: TGTGCCAGCAGCTTGGTACACGGGACAGGGGACTACAATGAGCAGTTCTTC; CDR3: CASSLVHGTGDYNEQFF
size: .; J: TRBJ2-6; D: .; V: TRBV18; DNA: TGTGCCAGCTCCCGAGAAGGGGCTGGGGCCAACGTCCTGACTTTC; CDR3: CASSREGAGANVLTF
size: .; J: TRBJ1-2; D: TRBD1; V: TRBV11-1; DNA: TGTGCCAGCCGAGCTGGGGACAGCCCCTATGGCTACACCTTC; CDR3: CASRAGDSPYGYTF
size: .; J: TRBJ1-1; D: .; V: TRBV18; DNA: TGTGCCAGCTCACCACCCCGGGGAAGCAACACTGAAGCTTTCTTT; CDR3: CASSPPRGSNTEAFF
size: .; J: TRBJ1-1; D: TRBD1; V: TRBV15; DNA: TGTGCCACCAGCAGAGCCGGGACAGGGGTCGCTGAAGCTTTCTTT; CDR3: CATSRAGTGVAEAFF
size: .; J: TRBJ1-2; D: .; V: TRBV30; DNA: TGTGCCTGGAGGGACATCGTTAACTATGGCTACACCTTC; CDR3: CAWRDIVNYGYTF
size: .; J: TRBJ1-6; D: .; V: TRBV18; DNA: TGTGCCAGCTCACCATCTCGTACAGGGAATTCACCCCTCCACTTT; CDR3: CASSPSRTGNSPLHF
size: .; J: TRBJ2-2; D: .; V: TRBV28; DNA: TGTGCCAGCAGTTTAGGAGGGATCGAAAACGGGGAGCTGTTTTTT; CDR3: CASSLGGIENGELFF